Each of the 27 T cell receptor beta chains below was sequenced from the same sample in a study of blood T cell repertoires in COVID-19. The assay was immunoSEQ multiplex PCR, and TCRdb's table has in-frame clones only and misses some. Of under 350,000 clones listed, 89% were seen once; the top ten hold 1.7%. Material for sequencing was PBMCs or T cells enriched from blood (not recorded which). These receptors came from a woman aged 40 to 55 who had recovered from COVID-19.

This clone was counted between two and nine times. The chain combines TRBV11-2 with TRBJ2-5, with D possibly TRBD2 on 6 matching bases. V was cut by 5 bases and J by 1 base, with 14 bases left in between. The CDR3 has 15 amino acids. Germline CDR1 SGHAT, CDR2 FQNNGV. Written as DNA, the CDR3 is TGTGCCAGCAGCCCCCGTCGGAGGGGCCAAGAGACCCAGTACTTC. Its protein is CASSPRRRGQETQYF.

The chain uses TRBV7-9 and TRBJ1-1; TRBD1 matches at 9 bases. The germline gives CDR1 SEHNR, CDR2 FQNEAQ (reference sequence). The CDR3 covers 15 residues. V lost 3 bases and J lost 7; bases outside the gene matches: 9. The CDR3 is CASSFTGGAEDEAFF. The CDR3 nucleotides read TGTGCCAGCAGCTTCACAGGGGGCGCAGAGGATGAAGCTTTCTTT.

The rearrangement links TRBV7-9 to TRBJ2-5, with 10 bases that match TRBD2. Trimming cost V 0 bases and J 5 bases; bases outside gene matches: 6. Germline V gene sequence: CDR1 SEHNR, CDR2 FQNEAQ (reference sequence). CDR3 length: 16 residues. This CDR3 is CASSLAGLAGVETQYF. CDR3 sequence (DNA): TGTGCCAGCAGCTTAGCGGGTCTAGCGGGAGTGGAGACCCAGTACTTC.

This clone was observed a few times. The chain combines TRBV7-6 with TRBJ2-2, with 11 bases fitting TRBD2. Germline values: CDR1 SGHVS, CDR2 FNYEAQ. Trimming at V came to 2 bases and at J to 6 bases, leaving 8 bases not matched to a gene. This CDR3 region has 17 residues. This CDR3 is CASSLPGGTSGSGELFF. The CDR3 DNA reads TGTGCCAGCAGCTTACCGGGGGGGACTAGCGGATCCGGGGAGCTGTTTTTT.

The CDR3 region has the DNA TGTGCCAGCAGCTCTGGTCTTTCGGTAGTGAGGCAGGGAAATGAAAAACTGTTTTTT. It specifies CASSSGLSVVRQGNEKLFF. V usage is TRBV7-2 and J usage is TRBJ1-4; a possible D gene is TRBD1 (5 bases). The V gene's germline CDR1 is SGHTA and CDR2 FQGNSA. Trimming left V 4 bases short and J 5 bases short, with 26 bases between. CDR3 size: 19 residues.

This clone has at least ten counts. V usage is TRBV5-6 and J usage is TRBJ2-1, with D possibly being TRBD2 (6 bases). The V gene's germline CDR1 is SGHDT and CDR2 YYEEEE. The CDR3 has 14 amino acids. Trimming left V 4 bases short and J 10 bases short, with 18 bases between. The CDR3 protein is CASSGGRRREEQFF. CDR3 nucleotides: TGTGCCAGCAGCGGGGGACGGCGACGGGAGGAGCAGTTCTTC.

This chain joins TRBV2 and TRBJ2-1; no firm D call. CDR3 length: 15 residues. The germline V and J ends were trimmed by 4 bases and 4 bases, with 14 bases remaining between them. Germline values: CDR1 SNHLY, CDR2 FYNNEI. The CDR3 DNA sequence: TGTGCCAGCAGTGCTGACAAAGTTCGGTACAATGAGCAGTTCTTC. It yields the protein CASSADKVRYNEQFF.

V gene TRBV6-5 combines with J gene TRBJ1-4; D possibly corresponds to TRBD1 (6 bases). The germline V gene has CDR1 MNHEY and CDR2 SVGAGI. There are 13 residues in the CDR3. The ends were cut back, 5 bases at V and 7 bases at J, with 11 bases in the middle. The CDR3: CASSRGAGEKLFF. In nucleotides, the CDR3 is TGTGCCAGCAGTCGGGGGGCGGGTGAAAAACTGTTTTTT.

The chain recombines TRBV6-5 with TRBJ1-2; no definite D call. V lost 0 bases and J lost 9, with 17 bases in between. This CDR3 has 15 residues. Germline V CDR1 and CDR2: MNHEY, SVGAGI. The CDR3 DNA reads TGTGCCAGCAGTTACTCCACTAGACGACCGATAAGCTACACCTTC. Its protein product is CASSYSTRRPISYTF.

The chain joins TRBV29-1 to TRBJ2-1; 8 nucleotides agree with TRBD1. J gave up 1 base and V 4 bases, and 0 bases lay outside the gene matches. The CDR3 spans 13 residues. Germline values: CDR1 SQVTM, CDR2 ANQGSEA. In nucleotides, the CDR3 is TGCAGCGTTGGGACAGGGTCCTACAATGAGCAGTTCTTC. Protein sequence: CSVGTGSYNEQFF.

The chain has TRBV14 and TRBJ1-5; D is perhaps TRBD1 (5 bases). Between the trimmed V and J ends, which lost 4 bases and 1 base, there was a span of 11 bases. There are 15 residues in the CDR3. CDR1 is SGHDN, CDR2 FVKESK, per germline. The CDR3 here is CASSLGGGSNQPQHF. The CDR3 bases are TGTGCCAGCAGCCTCGGCGGGGGGAGCAATCAGCCCCAGCATTTT.

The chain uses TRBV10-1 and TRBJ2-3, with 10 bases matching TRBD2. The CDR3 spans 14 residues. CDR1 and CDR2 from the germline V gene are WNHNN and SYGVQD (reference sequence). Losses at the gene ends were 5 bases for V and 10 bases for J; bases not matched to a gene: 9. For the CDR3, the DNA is TGCGCCAGCAGTACCGGAGCTAGCGGGGGAGCGCAGTATTTT. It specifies CASSTGASGGAQYF.

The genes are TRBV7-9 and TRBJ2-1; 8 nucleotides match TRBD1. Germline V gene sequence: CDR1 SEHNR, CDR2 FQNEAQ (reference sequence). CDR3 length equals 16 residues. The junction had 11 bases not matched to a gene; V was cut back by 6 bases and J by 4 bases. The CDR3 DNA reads TGTGCCAGCAGAGCCCACTCAGGGGGCTCGTACAATGAGCAGTTCTTC. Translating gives CASRAHSGGSYNEQFF.

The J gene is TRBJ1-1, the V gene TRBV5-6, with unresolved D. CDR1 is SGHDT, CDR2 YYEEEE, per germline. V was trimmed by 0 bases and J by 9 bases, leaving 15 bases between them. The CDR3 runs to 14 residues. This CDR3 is CASSLETRGGKAFF. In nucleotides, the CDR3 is TGTGCCAGCAGCTTGGAGACCCGAGGCGGGAAAGCTTTCTTT.

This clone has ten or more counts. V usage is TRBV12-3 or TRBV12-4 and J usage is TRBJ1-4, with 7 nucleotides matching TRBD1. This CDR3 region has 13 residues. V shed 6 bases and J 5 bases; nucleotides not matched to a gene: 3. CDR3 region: CASRGQLNEKLFF. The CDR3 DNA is TGTGCCAGCAGGGGACAGCTGAATGAAAAACTGTTTTTT.

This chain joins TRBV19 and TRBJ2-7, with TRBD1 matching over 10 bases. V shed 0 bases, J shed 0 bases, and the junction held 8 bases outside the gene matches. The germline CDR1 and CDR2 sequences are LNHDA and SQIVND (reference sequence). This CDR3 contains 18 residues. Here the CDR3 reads CASSIDRLRTGGSYEQYF. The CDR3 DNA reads TGTGCCAGTAGTATAGATCGTCTTAGGACAGGGGGCTCCTACGAGCAGTACTTC.

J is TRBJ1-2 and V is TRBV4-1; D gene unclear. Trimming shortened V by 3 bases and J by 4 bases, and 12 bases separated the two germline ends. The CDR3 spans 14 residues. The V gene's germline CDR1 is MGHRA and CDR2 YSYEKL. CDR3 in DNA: TGCGCCAGCAGCCACCGGGAGAGGCTCTATGGCTACACCTTC. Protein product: CASSHRERLYGYTF.

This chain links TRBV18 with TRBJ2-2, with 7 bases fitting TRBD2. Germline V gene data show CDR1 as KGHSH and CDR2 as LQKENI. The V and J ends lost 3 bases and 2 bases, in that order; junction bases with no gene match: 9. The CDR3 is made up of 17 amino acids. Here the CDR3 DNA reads TGTGCCAGCTCACCGAATACGGGACTACAAAACACCGGGGAGCTGTTTTTT. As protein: CASSPNTGLQNTGELFF.

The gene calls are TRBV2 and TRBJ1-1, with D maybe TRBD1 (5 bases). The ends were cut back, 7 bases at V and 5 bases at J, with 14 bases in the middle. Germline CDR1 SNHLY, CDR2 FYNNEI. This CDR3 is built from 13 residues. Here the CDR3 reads CASNRQTETEAFF. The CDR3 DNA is TGTGCCAGCAACCGACAGACGGAAACTGAAGCTTTCTTT. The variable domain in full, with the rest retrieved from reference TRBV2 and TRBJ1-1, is EPEVTQTPSHQVTQMGQEVILRCVPISNHLYFYWYRQILGQKVEFLVSFYNNEISEKSEIFDDQFSVERPDGSNFTLKIRSTKLEDSAMYFCASNRQTETEAFFGQGTRLTVV.

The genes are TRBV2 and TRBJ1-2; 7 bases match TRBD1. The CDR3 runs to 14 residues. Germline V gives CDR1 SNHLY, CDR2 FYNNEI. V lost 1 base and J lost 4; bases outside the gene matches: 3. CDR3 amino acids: CASSEEGAIYGYTF. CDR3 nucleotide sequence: TGTGCCAGCAGTGAAGAGGGGGCTATCTATGGCTACACCTTC.

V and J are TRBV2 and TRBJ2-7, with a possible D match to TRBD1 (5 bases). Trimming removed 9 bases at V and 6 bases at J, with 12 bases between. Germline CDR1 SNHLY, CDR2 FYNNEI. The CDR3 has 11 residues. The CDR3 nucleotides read TGTGCCAGTTTTAATCAGGGCGAGCAGTACTTC. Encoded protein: CASFNQGEQYF.

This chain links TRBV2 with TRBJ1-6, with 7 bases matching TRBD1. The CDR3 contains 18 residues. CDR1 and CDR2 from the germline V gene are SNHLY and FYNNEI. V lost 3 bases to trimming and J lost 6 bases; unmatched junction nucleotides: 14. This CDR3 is CASSDQGTRQGANSPLHF. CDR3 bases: TGTGCCAGCAGTGATCAGGGAACCCGACAGGGAGCTAATTCACCCCTCCACTTT.

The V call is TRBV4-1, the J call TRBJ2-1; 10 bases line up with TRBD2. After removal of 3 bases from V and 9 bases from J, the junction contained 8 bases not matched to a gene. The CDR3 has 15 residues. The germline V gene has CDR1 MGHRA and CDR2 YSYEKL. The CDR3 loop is CASSHGPAGGTEQFF. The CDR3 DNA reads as TGCGCCAGCAGCCATGGACCAGCGGGAGGGACTGAGCAGTTCTTC.

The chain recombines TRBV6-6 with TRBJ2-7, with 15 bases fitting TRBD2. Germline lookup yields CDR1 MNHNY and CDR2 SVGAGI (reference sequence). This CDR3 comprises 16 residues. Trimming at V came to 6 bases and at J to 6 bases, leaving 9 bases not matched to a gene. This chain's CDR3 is CASSSRTSGRVGEQYF. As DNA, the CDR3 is TGTGCCAGCAGCTCCCGGACTAGCGGGAGGGTAGGCGAGCAGTACTTC.

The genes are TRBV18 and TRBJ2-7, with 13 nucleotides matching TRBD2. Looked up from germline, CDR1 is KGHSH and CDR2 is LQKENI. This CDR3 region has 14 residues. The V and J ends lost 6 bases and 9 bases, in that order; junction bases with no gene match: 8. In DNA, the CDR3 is TGTGCCAGCTCCGGACTAGCGGGGGCCCGACGGCAGTACTTC. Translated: CASSGLAGARRQYF.

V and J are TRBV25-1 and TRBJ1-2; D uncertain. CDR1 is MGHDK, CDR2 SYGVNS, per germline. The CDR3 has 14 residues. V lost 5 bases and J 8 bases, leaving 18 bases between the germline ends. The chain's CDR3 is CASSPRGGLTGYTF. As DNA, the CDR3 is TGTGCCAGCAGTCCACGCGGAGGGCTCACGGGCTACACCTTC.

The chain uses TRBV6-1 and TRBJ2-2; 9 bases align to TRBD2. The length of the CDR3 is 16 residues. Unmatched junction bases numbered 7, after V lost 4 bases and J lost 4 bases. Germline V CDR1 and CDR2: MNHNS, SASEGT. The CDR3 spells CASSGVGGRGTGELFF. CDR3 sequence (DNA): TGTGCCAGCAGTGGGGTTGGCGGGAGGGGCACCGGGGAGCTGTTTTTT.